This T cell receptor beta chain was obtained from a study of T cell repertoires in cytomegalovirus infection (dated by TCRdb to between 2017 and 2020). Regarding the research as a whole: Because public TCR beta signatures pointed to carriage of CMV infection together with the matching HLA type, the HLA type of each donor mattered for the analysis. What the authors observed across the whole study: The ex vivo response was dominated by HLA-C-restricted CMV-specific TCR beta clonotypes, which also provided the single most frequent clonotype in two of eight donors. In both this cohort and an independent roughly 330-donor cohort, the cumulative frequency of public TCR beta family members distinguished carriers of CMV infection plus the relevant HLA type.

About this clonotype itself: The target of this receptor is not known. Per-base qualities were not stored, and no clone one base away is much larger.

This sample was sequenced with an Illumina HiSeq 1500. TCRdb applied fastp at Q25 and MiXCR to the public reads, then kept only in-frame beta chains. A single entry per CDR3 protein holds the most common genes and DNA from its merged rows. The table for this sample lists fewer than 550,000 distinct CDR3 sequences; approximately 25% of them were counted only once. The ten largest clones capture approximately 13% of the sample. The CDR3 numbers 12 residues from cysteine through phenylalanine. The DNA shown is the 36-base CDR3, in frame from base 1. V was cut back by 5 bases and J by 6 bases, leaving a gap of 7 bases between them.

The sequence came from a human donor in good health (CMV status not recorded). Some clones in this sample may be carry-over from other donors' samples. Sample: PBMCs. The rearrangement joined TRBV12-3 or TRBV12-4 to TRBJ2-2; no D gene call is confident. The bases are TGTGCCAGCAGTCTTCACGCCGGGGAGCTGTTTTTT. It is translated as CASSLHAGELFF.